This record concerns one T cell receptor beta chain sequence. Its antigen is currently unknown. The entry originates in a study of beta chain features in type 1 diabetes. Overall study results and limits: Shortening that was moderate but significant affected the TCRB CDR3s of Type 1 diabetes patients in all four CD4+ subsets. Type 1 diabetes patients had VDJ junctions that carried fewer insertions and more deletions. Although PCR might favor shorter templates, it would do so equally in patients and controls. Patients' naive, central memory and Treg TCRB repertoires seemed closer to one another than those of healthy donors.

Reverse transcription of all isolated RNA meant that expressed TCRB transcripts were sequenced. The assay was immunoSEQ multiplex PCR, and TCRdb's table has in-frame clones only and misses some. This sample carries 160,000 or so clones, 8% to 8.5% of them seen once, and the ten largest clones take approximately 0.54%. The source is a woman between 18 and 29 years old with type 1 diabetes. The material sequenced was central memory CD4+ T cells from blood.

CDR3 loop: CSSEPIYNEQFF. The CDR3, as DNA: TGTTCTAGTGAACCTATATACAATGAGCAGTTCTTC. The chain uses TRBV7-6 and TRBJ2-1; D uncertain. This CDR3 region has 12 residues. CDR1 is SGHVS and CDR2 is FNYEAQ in the germline V gene.